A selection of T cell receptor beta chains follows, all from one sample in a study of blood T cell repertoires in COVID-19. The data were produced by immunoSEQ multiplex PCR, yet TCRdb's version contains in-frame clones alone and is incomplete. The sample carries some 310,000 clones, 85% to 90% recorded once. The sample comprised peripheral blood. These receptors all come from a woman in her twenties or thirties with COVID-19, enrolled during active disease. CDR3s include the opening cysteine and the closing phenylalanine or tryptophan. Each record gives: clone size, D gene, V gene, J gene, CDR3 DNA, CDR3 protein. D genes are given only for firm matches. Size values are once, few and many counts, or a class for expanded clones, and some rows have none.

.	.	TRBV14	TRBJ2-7	TGTGCCAGCAGCTCGGGGTTCGGGGGTACCTACGAGCAGTACTTC	CASSSGFGGTYEQYF
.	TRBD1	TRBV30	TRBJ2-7	TGTGCCTGGAGTCCACCTGAGACAGGGGTACACGAGCAGTACTTC	CAWSPPETGVHEQYF
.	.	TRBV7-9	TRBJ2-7	TGTGCCAGCAGCTTAGCGGGAACAGGGTCGGCCGAGCAGTACTTC	CASSLAGTGSAEQYF
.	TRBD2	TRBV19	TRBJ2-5	TGTGCCAGTAGTAGACTAGCGGGAGAGACCCAGTACTTC	CASSRLAGETQYF
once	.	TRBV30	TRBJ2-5	TGTGCCTGGAGTTTCGGGGGGACACAAGAGACCCAGTACTTC	CAWSFGGTQETQYF
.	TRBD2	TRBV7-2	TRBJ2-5	TGTGCCAGCAGCTTAGAACTAGCGGGAGGGCCGTGGACCCAGTACTTC	CASSLELAGGPWTQYF
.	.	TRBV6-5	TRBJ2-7	TGTGCCAGCAGTTGGGCTCCCCCCTACGAGCAGTACTTC	CASSWAPPYEQYF
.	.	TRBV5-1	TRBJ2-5	TGCGCCAGCAGCTTTAGGTCGGGGCAAGAGACCCAGTACTTC	CASSFRSGQETQYF
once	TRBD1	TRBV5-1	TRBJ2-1	TGCGCCAGCAGCTTGGCTGTGTTTGGGACAGGGACCAATGAGCAGTTCTTC	CASSLAVFGTGTNEQFF
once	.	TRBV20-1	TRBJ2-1	TGCAGTGCTAGAACTGTCTATGAGCAGTTCTTC	CSARTVYEQFF
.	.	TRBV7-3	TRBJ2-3	TGTGCCAGCAGCCCTCTAGCGAGCACAGATACGCAGTATTTT	CASSPLASTDTQYF
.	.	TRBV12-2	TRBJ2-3	TGTGCAAGTCGCTCTCGGTGGACTAGCGGGAGGCCTCTCTCCACAGATACGCAGTATTTT	CASRSRWTSGRPLSTDTQYF
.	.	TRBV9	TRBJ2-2	TGTGCCAGCAGCGTAGATCGAGGGAACACCGGGGAGCTGTTTTTT	CASSVDRGNTGELFF
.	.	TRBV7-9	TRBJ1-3	TGTGCCAGCAGCTTCCGGACATTCAAGGACTCTGGAAACACCATATATTTT	CASSFRTFKDSGNTIYF
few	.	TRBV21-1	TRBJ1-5	TGTGCCAGCAGAAGAGCCGGGACAGGGCCCAATCAGCCCCAGCATTTT	CASRRAGTGPNQPQHF
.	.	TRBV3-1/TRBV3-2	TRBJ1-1	TGTGCCAGCGAGACTCTTGGGAACACTGAAGCTTTCTTT	CASETLGNTEAFF
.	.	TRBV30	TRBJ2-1	TGTGCCTGGAGCCCGAGCTCCTACAATGAGCAGTTCTTC	CAWSPSSYNEQFF
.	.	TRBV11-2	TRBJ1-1	TGTGCCAGCAGCCCAAGCCTGAACACTGAAGCTTTCTTT	CASSPSLNTEAFF
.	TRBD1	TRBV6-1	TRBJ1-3	TGTGCCAGCGGACAGGCGACCTCTGGAAACACCATATATTTT	CASGQATSGNTIYF
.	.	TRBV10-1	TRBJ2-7	TGCGCCAGCAGTCAGGGGTACGAGCAGTACTTC	CASSQGYEQYF
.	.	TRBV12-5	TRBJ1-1	TGTGCTAGTGGTTTGACAAGGACTCCCGCTGGGAACACTGAAGCTTTCTTT	CASGLTRTPAGNTEAFF
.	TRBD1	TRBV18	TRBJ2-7	TGTGCCAGCTCACCTACACAGGGGTGGGAGCAGTACTTC	CASSPTQGWEQYF
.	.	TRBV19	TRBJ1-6	TGTGCCAGTAGTTTCGGGACTCGGGGAAATTCACCCCTCCACTTT	CASSFGTRGNSPLHF
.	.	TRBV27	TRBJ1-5	TGTGCCAGCAGTCCTGGGGCCACAGGGCACAATCAGCCCCAGCATTTT	CASSPGATGHNQPQHF
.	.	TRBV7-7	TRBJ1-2	TGTGCCAGCAGCTCAGGCCGGCAGCCTAACACCACCTCTAACTATGGCTACACCTTC	CASSSGRQPNTTSNYGYTF
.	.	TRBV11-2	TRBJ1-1	TGTGCCAGCAGCTTAGCCGCCGGTCCCAACACTGAAGCTTTCTTT	CASSLAAGPNTEAFF
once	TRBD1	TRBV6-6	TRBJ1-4	TGTGCCAGCAGCCCCGGGACAGGGGGCGAAAAACTGTTTTTT	CASSPGTGGEKLFF
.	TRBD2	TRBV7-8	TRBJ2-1	TGTGCCAGCAGCTATGATCTCTGGGGGCTAGCGGGACAGACGACCTACAATGAGCAGTTCTTC	CASSYDLWGLAGQTTYNEQFF
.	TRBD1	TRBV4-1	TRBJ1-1	TGCGCCAGCAGCCGAGGGACAGGGGCCTTCTGGGACACTGAAGCTTTCTTT	CASSRGTGAFWDTEAFF
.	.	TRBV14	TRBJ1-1	TGTGCCAGCAGCCAAGATAGCAAGGGGTCATACACTGAAGCTTTCTTT	CASSQDSKGSYTEAFF
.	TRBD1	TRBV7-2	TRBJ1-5	TGTGCCAGCAGCCTATTGGACAGGACCAATCAGCCCCAGCATTTT	CASSLLDRTNQPQHF
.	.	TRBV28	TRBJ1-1	TGTGCCAGCAGCCCACAGGTAGTGAGCGCTGAAGCTTTCTTT	CASSPQVVSAEAFF
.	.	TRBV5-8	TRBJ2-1	TGTGCCAGCACCTCTTACAGGGCGTTGCTTAGGAATGAGCAGTTCTTC	CASTSYRALLRNEQFF
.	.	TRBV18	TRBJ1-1	TGTGCCAGCTCCGACAGGTACACTGAAGCTTTCTTT	CASSDRYTEAFF
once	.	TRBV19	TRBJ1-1	TGTGCCAGTAGTATCCCCCAGGGTGGATGGGCTTTCTTT	CASSIPQGGWAFF
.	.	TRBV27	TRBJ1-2	TGTGCCAGCAGTTCCCAGGACTATGGCTACACCTTC	CASSSQDYGYTF
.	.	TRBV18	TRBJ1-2	TGTGCCAGCTCACCCCAGGCAGGGTATGGCTACACCTTC	CASSPQAGYGYTF
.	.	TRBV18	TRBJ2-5	TGTGCCAGCTCCCTTGAGCGACAGATACAAGAGACCCAGTACTTC	CASSLERQIQETQYF
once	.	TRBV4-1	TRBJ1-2	TGCGCCAGCAGCCAAGCTCAAAAGAGGGCCTACACCTTC	CASSQAQKRAYTF
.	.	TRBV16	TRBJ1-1	TGTGCCAGCAGCCAATCAAATCAGGGGATTCTTGTTTTGGGAAACATGAACACTGAAGCTTTCTTT	CASSQSNQGILVLGNMNTEAFF
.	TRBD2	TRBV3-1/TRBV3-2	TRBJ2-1	TGTGCCAGCAGCCCTCGGGAGGATGAGCAGTTCTTC	CASSPREDEQFF
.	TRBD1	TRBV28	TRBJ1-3	TGTGCCAGCTCCCTCCGGGACAGGGTTTCTGAAGGAAACACCATATATTTT	CASSLRDRVSEGNTIYF
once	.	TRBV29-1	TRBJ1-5	TGCAGCGTTGGGTGGGGCAGGGGAAGCAATCAGCCCCAGCATTTT	CSVGWGRGSNQPQHF
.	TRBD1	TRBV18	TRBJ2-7	TGTGCCAGCTCGCCCGGGACAGATTACGAGCAGTACTTC	CASSPGTDYEQYF
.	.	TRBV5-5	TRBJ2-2	TGTGCCAGCAGCCATACTCGGGACACTTTATTGAACACCGGGGAGCTGTTTTTT	CASSHTRDTLLNTGELFF
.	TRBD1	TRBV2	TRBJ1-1	TGTGCCAGCAGGGGGGGACAGAGTATAAACACTGAAGCTTTCTTT	CASRGGQSINTEAFF
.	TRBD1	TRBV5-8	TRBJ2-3	TGTGCCAGCAGCTTGGGGACAGGGGTTCTCACAGATACGCAGTATTTT	CASSLGTGVLTDTQYF
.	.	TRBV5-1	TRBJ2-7	TGCGCCAGCAGCTTGGCCAGGGGAGCCTCCTACGAGCAGTACTTC	CASSLARGASYEQYF
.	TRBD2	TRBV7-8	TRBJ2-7	TGTGCCAGCAGCCCCCGACTAGCGGGAGTCGGTCGATCCTACGAGCAGTACTTC	CASSPRLAGVGRSYEQYF
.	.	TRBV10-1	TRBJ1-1	TGCGCCAGCACTTTAGACATACCCACTGAAGCTTTCTTT	CASTLDIPTEAFF
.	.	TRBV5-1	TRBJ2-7	TGCGCCAGCAGCTTGGTAACGGGAGTGACGAACGAGCAGTACTTC	CASSLVTGVTNEQYF
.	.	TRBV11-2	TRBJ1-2	TGTGCCAGCAGCCGTCGGTATGGCTACACCTTC	CASSRRYGYTF